The present TCR beta chain was sequenced within a study of T cells in Graves' hyperthyroidism and ophthalmopathy. There were TCR beta CDR3 regions amplified from RNA transcripts. An initial round of RT-PCR targeting the TCR CDR3 relied on the HTBI primer set. From the multiplex PCR reads, TCRdb called clonotypes with MiXCR, one entry per CDR3 protein. This repertoire shows 330,000 or so distinct CDR3 sequences, approximately 18% found once; its top ten account for about two fifths. This clonotype was observed many times. CDR3 length: 14 amino acids. The V end was cut by 6 bases, the J end by 4 bases, with 13 bases between. CDR1 and CDR2 (germline): MDHEN, SYDVKM.

The V gene is TRBV28, the J gene TRBJ1-5; weak D call: TRBD1 (6 bases). This clonotype was sampled from a man in his forties or fifties with Graves' ophthalmopathy. Input material: blood. Here the CDR3 reads CASRTGRGNQPQHF. DNA of the CDR3: TGTGCCAGCAGAACCGGGAGGGGGAATCAGCCCCAGCATTTT. Full variable domain (outside the CDR3, taken from reference TRBV28 and TRBJ1-5): DVKVTQSSRYLVKRTGEKVFLECVQDMDHENMFWYRQDPGLGLRLIYFSYDVKMKEKGDIPEGYSVSREKKERFSLILESASTNQTSMYLCASRTGRGNQPQHFGDGTRLSIL.